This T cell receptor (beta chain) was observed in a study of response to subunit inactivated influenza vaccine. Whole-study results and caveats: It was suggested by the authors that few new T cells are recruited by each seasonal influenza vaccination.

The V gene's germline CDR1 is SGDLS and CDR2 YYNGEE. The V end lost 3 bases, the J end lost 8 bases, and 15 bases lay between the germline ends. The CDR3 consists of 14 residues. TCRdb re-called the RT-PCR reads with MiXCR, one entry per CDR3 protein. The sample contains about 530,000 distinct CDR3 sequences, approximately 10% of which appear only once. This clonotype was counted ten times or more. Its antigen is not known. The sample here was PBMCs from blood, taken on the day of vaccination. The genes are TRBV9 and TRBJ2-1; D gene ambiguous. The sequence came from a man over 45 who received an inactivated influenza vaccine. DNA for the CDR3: TGTGCCAGCAGCGCCCCCCCGGCATCATATGAGCAGTTCTTC. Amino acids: CASSAPPASYEQFF.